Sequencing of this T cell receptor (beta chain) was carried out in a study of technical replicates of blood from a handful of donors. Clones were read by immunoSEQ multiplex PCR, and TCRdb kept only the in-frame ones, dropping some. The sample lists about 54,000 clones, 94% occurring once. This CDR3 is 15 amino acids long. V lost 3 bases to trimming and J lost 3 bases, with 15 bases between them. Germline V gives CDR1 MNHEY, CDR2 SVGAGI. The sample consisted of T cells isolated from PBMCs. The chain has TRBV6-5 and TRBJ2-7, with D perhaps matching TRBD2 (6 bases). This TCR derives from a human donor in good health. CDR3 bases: TGTGCCAGCAGTTATCGGGACGTGGGAGGCTACGAGCAGTACTTC. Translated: CASSYRDVGGYEQYF.